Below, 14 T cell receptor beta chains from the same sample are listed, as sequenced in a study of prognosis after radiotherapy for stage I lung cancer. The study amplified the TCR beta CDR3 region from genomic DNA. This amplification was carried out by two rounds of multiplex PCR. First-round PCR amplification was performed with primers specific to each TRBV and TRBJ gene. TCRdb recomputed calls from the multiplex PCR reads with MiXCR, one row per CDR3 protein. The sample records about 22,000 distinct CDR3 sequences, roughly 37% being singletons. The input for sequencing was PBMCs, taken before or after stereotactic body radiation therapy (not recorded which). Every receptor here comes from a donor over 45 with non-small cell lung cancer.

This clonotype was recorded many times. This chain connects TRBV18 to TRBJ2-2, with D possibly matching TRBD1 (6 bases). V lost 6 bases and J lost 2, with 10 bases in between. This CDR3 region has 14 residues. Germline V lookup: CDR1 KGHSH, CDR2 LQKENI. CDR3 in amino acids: CASSSGGNTGELFF. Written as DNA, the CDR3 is TGTGCCAGCTCGAGTGGGGGCAACACCGGGGAGCTGTTTTTT.

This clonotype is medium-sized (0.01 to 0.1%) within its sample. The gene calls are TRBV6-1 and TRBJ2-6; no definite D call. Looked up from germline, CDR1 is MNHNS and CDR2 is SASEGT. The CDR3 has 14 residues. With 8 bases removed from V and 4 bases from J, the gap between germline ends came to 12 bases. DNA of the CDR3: TGTGCCAGCTCTCGGCAAGCCGGGGCCAACGTCCTGACTTTC. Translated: CASSRQAGANVLTF.

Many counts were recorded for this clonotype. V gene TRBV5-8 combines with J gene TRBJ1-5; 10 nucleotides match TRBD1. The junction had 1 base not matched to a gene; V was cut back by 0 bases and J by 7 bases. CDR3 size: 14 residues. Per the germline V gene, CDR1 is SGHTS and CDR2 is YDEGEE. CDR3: CASSLGQGAQPQHF. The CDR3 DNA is TGTGCCAGCAGCTTGGGACAGGGGGCCCAGCCCCAGCATTTT.

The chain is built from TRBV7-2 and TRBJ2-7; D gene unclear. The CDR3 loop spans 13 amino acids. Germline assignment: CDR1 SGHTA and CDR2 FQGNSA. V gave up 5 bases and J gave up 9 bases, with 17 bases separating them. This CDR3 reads CASSRWQDLGQYF. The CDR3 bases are TGTGCCAGCAGCCGCTGGCAGGACCTGGGGCAGTACTTC.

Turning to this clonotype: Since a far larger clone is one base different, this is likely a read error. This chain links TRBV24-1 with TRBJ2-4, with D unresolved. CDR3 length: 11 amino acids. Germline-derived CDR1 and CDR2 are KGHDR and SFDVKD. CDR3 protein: CATSDPHSWFF. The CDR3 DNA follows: TGTGCCACCAGTGACCCACATTCGTGGTTCTTC.

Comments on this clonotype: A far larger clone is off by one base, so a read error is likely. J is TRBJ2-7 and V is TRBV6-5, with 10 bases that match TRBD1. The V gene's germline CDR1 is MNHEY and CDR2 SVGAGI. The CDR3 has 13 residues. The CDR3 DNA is TGTGCCAGCAGGGGACAGGGGAGGAACGAGCTGTACTTC. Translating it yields CASRGQGRNELYF.

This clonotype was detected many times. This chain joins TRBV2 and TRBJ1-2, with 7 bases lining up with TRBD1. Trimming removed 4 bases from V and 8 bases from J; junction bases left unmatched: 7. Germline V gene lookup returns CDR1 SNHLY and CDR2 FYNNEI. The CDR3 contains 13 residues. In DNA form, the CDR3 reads TGTGCCAGCAGTGCGGCAGGGGGAGGCGGCTACACCTTC. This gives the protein CASSAAGGGGYTF.

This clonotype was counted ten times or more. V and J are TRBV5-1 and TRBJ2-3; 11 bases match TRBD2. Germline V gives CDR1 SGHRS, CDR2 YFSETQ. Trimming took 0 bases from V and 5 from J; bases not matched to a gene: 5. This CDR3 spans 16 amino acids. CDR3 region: CASSLGSGRAIDTQYF. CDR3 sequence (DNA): TGCGCCAGCAGCTTGGGTAGCGGGAGGGCCATAGATACGCAGTATTTT.

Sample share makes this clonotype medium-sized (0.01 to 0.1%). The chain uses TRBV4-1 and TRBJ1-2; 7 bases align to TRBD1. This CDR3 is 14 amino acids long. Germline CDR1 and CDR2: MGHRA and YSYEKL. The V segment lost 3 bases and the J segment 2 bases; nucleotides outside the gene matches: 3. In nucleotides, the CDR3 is TGCGCCAGCAGCCACGAGACAGGGAACTATGGCTACACCTTC. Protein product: CASSHETGNYGYTF.

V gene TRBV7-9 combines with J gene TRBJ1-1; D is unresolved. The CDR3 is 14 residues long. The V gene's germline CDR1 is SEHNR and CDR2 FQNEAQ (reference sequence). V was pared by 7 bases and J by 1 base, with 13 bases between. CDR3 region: CASTHVQTNTEAFF. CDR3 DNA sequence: TGTGCCAGCACCCATGTACAAACGAACACTGAAGCTTTCTTT.

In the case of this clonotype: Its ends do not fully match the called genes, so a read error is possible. The CDR3 region has the DNA TGTGCCATCAGCTCTGGGTGGGCATCTGAGACCCAGTACTTC. Its protein is CAISSGWASETQYF. The chain employs TRBV7-2 and TRBJ2-5; D gene unclear. This CDR3 contains 14 residues. CDR1 is SGHTA and CDR2 is FQGNSA in the germline V gene.

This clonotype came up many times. The DNA of the CDR3 is TGTGCCAGTAGTATAGGGACAGGTAGGACCCTCTTCTCGGCTAACTATGGCTACACCTTC. Translated: CASSIGTGRTLFSANYGYTF. The chain employs TRBV19 and TRBJ1-2; the match to TRBD1 covers 7 bases. V was pared by 1 base and J by 0 bases, with 17 bases of the junction left unmatched. Looked up from germline, CDR1 is LNHDA and CDR2 is SQIVND (reference sequence). The CDR3 contains 20 residues. Combining the CDR3 with reference TRBV19 and TRBJ1-2 gives the whole variable domain DGGITQSPKYLFRKEGQNVTLSCEQNLNHDAMYWYRQDPGQGLRLIYYSQIVNDFQKGDIAEGYSVSREKKESFPLTVTSAQKNPTAFYLCASSIGTGRTLFSANYGYTFGSGTRLTVV.

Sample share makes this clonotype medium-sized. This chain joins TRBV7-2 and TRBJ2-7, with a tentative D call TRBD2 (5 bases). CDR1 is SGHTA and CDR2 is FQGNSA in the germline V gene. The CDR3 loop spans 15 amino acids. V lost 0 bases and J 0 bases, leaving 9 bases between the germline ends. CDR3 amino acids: CASSLAGGGSYEQYF. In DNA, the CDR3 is TGTGCCAGCAGCTTAGCAGGTGGAGGCTCCTACGAGCAGTACTTC.

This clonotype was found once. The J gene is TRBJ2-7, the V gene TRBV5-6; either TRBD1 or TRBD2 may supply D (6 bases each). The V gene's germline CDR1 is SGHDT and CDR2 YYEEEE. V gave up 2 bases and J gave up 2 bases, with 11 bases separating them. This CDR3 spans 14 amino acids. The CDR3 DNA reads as TGTGCCAGCAGCTTTTGGGGGGCTACCTACGAGCAGTACTTC. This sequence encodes CASSFWGATYEQYF.